What follows describes a single T cell receptor beta chain. The antigen is not known. V lost 3 bases and J lost 8; bases outside the gene matches: 6. CDR1 is SGHTA and CDR2 is FQGNSA in the germline V gene. The CDR3 sequence is 15 residues long. This entry comes from a study of shared clonotypes between healthy human individuals. Overall study findings and caveats: Rarefaction indicated that sorted-subset sequencing remained incomplete although depth was large. The study found about 4.6% of naive CD4 clonotypes shared across a handful of donors.

The deep-level immunoSEQ assay was used. Measured with immunoSEQ multiplex PCR; TCRdb has only the in-frame clones, and not every one. The table lists a few million clones, approximately 90% of them singletons. The material sequenced was naive CD4+ T cells sorted from blood. The sample's subset: CD45RA+ positively selected. V gene TRBV7-2 combines with J gene TRBJ1-4; TRBD1 matches 10 bases. The source is a man aged 18 to 29 in good health. The CDR3 is CASSLGQGRQEKLFF. The DNA for the CDR3 is TGTGCCAGCAGCTTGGGACAGGGGCGTCAGGAAAAACTGTTTTTT.